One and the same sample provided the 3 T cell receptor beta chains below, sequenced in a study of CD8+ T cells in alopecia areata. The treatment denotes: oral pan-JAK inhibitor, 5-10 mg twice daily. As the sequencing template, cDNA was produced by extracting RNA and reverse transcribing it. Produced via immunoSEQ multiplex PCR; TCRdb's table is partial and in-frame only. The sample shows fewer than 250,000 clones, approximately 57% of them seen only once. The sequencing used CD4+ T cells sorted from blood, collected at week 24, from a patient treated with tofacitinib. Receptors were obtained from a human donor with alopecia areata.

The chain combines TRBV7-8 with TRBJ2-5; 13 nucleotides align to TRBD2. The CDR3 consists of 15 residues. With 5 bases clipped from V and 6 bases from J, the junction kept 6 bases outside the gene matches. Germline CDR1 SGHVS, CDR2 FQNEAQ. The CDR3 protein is CASSPGTSGVQTQYF. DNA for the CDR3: TGTGCCAGCAGCCCCGGGACTAGCGGGGTCCAGACCCAGTACTTC.

The CDR3 loop reads CASSNRGGDQPQHF. The CDR3 region has the DNA TGTGCCAGTAGTAACAGGGGGGGGGATCAGCCCCAGCATTTT. V gene TRBV19 combines with J gene TRBJ1-5, with TRBD1 matching over 8 bases. Germline V gene lookup returns CDR1 LNHDA and CDR2 SQIVND (reference sequence). V shed 4 bases, J shed 5 bases, and the junction held 4 bases outside the gene matches. The CDR3 loop spans 14 amino acids.

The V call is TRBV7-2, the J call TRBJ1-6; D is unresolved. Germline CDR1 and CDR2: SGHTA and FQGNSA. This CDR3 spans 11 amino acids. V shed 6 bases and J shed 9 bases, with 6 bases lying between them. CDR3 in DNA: TGTGCCAGCAGGGAGAGTTCACCCCTCCACTTT. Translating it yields CASRESSPLHF.